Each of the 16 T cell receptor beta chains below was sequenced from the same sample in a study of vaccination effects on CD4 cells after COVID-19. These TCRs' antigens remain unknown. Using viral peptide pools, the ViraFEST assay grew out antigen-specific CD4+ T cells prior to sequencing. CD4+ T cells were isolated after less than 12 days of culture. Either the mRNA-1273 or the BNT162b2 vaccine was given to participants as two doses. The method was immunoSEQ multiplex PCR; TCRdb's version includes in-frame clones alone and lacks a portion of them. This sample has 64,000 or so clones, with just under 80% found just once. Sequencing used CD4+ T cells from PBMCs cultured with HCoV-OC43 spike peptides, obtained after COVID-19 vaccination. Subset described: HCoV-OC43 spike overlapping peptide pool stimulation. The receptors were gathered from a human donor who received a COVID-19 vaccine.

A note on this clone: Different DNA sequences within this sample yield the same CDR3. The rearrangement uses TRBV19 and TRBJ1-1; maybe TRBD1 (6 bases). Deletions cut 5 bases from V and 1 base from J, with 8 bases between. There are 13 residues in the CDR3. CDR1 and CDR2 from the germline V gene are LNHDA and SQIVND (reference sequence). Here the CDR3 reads CASSATGNTEAFF. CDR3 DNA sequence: TGTGCCAGTAGTGCGACAGGGAACACTGAAGCTTTCTTT. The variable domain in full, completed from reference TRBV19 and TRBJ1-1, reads DGGITQSPKYLFRKEGQNVTLSCEQNLNHDAMYWYRQDPGQGLRLIYYSQIVNDFQKGDIAEGYSVSREKKESFPLTVTSAQKNPTAFYLCASSATGNTEAFFGQGTRLTVV.

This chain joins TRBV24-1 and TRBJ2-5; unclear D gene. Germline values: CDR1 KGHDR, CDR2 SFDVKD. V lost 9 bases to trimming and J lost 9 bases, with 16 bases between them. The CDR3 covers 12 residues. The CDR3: CATSMGPKPQYF. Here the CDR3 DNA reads TGTGCCACCTCGATGGGTCCCAAGCCCCAGTACTTC.

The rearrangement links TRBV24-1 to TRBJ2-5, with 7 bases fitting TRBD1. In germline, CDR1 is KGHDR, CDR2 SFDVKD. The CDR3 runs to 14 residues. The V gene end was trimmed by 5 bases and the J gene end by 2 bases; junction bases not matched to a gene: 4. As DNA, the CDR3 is TGTGCCACCAGTGCGGGCAGGGGGCAAGAGACCCAGTACTTC. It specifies CATSAGRGQETQYF.

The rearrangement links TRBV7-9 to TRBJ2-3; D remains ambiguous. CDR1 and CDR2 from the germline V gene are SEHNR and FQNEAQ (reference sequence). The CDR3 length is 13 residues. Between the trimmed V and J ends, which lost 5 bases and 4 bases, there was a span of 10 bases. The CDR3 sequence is CASSPSTPDTQYF. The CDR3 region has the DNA TGTGCCAGCAGCCCTAGTACCCCAGATACGCAGTATTTT. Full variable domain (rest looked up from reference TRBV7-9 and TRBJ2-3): DTGVSQNPRHKITKRGQNVTFRCDPISEHNRLYWYRQTLGQGPEFLTYFQNEAQLEKSRLLSDRFSAERPKGSFSTLEIQRTEQGDSAMYLCASSPSTPDTQYFGPGTRLTVL.

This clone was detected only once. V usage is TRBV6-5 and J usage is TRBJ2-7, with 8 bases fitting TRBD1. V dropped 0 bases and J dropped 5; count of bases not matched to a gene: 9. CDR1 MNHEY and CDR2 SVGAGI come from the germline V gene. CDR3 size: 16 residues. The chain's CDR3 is CASSYSRTGGMNEQYV. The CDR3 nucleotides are TGTGCCAGCAGTTACTCGCGAACAGGGGGGATGAACGAGCAGTACGTC.

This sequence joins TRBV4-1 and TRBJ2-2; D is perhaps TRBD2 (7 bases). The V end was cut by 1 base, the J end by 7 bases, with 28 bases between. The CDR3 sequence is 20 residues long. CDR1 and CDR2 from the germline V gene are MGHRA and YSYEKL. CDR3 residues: CASSQGLGGKGGAAFGELFF. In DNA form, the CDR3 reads TGCGCCAGCAGCCAAGGATTAGGAGGAAAAGGGGGGGCCGCTTTCGGGGAGCTGTTTTTT.

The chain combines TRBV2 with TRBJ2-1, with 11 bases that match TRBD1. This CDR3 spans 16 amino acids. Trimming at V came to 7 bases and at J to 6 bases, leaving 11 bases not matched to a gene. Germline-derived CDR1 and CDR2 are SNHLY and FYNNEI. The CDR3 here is CASIDWTGGLFNEQFF. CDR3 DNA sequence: TGTGCCAGCATCGACTGGACAGGGGGCCTTTTCAATGAGCAGTTCTTC.

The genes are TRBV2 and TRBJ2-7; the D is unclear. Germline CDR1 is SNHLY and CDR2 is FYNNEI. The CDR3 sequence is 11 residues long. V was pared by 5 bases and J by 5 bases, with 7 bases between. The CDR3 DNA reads TGTGCCAGCAGTCCTTACGACGAGCAGTACGTC. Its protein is CASSPYDEQYV.

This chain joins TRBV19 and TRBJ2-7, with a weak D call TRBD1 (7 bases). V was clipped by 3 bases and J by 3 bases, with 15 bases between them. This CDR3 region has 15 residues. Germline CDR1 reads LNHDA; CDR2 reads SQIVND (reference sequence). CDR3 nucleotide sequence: TGTGCCAGTAGTATTTCGGCAGGGGGAGGCTACGAGCAGTACGTC. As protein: CASSISAGGGYEQYV.

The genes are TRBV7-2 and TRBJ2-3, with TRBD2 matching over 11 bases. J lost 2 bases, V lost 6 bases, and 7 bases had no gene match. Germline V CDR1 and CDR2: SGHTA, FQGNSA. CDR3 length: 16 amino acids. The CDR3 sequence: CASRRLAGLYTDTQYF. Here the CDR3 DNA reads TGTGCCAGCAGACGACTAGCGGGGCTATACACAGATACGCAGTATTTT.

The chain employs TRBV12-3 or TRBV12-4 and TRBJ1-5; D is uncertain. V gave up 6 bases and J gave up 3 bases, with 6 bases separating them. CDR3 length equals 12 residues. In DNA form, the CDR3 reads TGTGCCAGCAGCCTAAACAATCAGCCCCAGCATTTT. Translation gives CASSLNNQPQHF.

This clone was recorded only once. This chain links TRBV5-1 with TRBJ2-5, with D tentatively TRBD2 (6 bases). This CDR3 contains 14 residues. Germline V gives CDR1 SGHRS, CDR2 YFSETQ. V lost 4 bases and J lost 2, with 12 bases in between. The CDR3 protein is CASSPGTAQETQYF. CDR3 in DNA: TGCGCCAGCAGCCCGGGGACTGCACAAGAGACCCAGTACTTC.

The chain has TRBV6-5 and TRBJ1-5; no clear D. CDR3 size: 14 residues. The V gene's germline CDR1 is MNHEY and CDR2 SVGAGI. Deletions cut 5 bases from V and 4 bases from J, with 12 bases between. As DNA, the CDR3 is TGTGCCAGCAGTCCGGACGGAGTTAATCAGCCCCAGCATTTT. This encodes CASSPDGVNQPQHF.

The DNA of the CDR3 is TGTGCCATCAGTGATACGGGACAGCACTACGAGCAGTACGTC. It codes for CAISDTGQHYEQYV. The rearrangement links TRBV10-3 to TRBJ2-7; 7 nucleotides agree with TRBD1. Germline lookup yields CDR1 ENHRY and CDR2 SYGVKD. The CDR3 runs 14 residues. With V trimmed by 3 bases and J by 3 bases, 5 bases remained unmatched.

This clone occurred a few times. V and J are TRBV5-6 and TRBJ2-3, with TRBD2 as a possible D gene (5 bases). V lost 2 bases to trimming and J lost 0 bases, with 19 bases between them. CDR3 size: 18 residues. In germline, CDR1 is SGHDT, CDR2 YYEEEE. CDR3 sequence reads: CASSFLVAGTYSTDTQYF. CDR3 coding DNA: TGTGCCAGCAGCTTTTTAGTCGCGGGCACCTATAGCACAGATACGCAGTATTTT.

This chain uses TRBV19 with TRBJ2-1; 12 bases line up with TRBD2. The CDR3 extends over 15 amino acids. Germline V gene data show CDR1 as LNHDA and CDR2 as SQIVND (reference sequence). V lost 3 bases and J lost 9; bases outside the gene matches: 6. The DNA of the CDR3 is TGTGCCAGTAGTATGGGTCTAGCGGGGGGGGGTGAGCAGTTCTTC. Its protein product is CASSMGLAGGGEQFF. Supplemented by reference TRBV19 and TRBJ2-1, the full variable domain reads DGGITQSPKYLFRKEGQNVTLSCEQNLNHDAMYWYRQDPGQGLRLIYYSQIVNDFQKGDIAEGYSVSREKKESFPLTVTSAQKNPTAFYLCASSMGLAGGGEQFFGPGTRLTVL.